The 16 T cell receptor beta chains below were found in one sample sequenced in a study of cytomegalovirus exposure and HLA in healthy donors. It was with 60 Vbeta and 13 Jbeta primers that the PCR ran. Measured with immunoSEQ multiplex PCR; TCRdb has only the in-frame clones, and not every one. The table records approximately 150,000 clones, over 70% of them present only once. Specimen: PBMCs. The source of these receptors is a middle-aged woman in good health and CMV-seropositive.

The CDR3 DNA reads TGTGCCAGCAGTCTACAGCGGGAGACCCAGTACTTC. Protein sequence: CASSLQRETQYF. V gene TRBV28 combines with J gene TRBJ2-5, with D possibly TRBD2 on 5 matching bases. This CDR3 region has 12 residues. Germline V gene data show CDR1 as MDHEN and CDR2 as SYDVKM. V dropped 5 bases and J dropped 5 bases, with 9 bases sitting between them.

CDR3 bases: TGTGCCAGCAGTGCGACAGGGACGGATGGCTACACCTTC. It translates to CASSATGTDGYTF. The V call is TRBV28, the J call TRBJ1-2; TRBD1 matches at 7 bases. The CDR3 is made up of 13 amino acids. V dropped 5 bases and J dropped 6; count of bases not matched to a gene: 6. Germline V gives CDR1 MDHEN, CDR2 SYDVKM.

This clone was seen a few times. The chain employs TRBV28 and TRBJ1-3; no clear D. Trimming left V 5 bases short and J 3 bases short, with 14 bases between. The CDR3 contains 15 residues. In germline, CDR1 is MDHEN, CDR2 SYDVKM. The CDR3 DNA reads TGTGCCAGCAGTCGAAACAGAGGAGGTGGAAACACCATATATTTT. Translated, it gives CASSRNRGGGNTIYF.

V gene TRBV19 combines with J gene TRBJ2-7; TRBD1 agrees at 7 bases. Losses at the gene ends were 10 bases for V and 5 bases for J; bases not matched to a gene: 17. Germline V gene data show CDR1 as LNHDA and CDR2 as SQIVND (reference sequence). This CDR3 contains 15 residues. The CDR3 here is CATRDRQQGQDEQYF. Here the CDR3 DNA reads TGTGCCACCAGGGACAGACAACAAGGGCAAGACGAGCAGTACTTC.

V usage is TRBV25-1 and J usage is TRBJ1-2, with no clear D. Germline V lookup: CDR1 MGHDK, CDR2 SYGVNS. The CDR3 sequence is 12 residues long. Trimming took 3 bases from V and 7 from J, leaving 9 bases between them. CDR3 coding DNA: TGTGCCAGCAGTGACACTCCGGGTGGCTACACCTTC. It translates to CASSDTPGGYTF.

The rearrangement links TRBV30 to TRBJ2-2, with TRBD2 as a possible D gene (7 bases). With 1 base removed from V and 6 bases from J, the gap between germline ends came to 18 bases. CDR1 is GTSNPN and CDR2 is SVGIG in the germline V gene (reference sequence). This CDR3 comprises 16 residues. Written as DNA, the CDR3 is TGTGCCTGGAGTGCCGGTTTAGTGGGGGGGCCCGGGGAGCTGTTTTTT. It is translated as CAWSAGLVGGPGELFF.

In DNA form, the CDR3 reads TGTGCCAGCAGTCTCACAGGGGGCAACAATCAGCCCCAGCATTTT. Amino acid sequence: CASSLTGGNNQPQHF. The chain recombines TRBV28 with TRBJ1-5; 9 bases fit TRBD1. This CDR3 has 15 amino acids. The germline V gene encodes CDR1 MDHEN and CDR2 SYDVKM. Losses at the gene ends were 5 bases for V and 3 bases for J; bases not matched to a gene: 5.

This chain joins TRBV19 and TRBJ1-2; D is undetermined. V lost 3 bases and J lost 4, with 15 bases in between. CDR3 length: 15 residues. Germline CDR1 LNHDA, CDR2 SQIVND (reference sequence). The CDR3 region has the DNA TGTGCCAGTAGTATTTCACTTGGGGAGAGCTATGGCTACACCTTC. Protein: CASSISLGESYGYTF.

The chain uses TRBV4-2 and TRBJ2-7; TRBD1 matches 10 bases. The CDR3 totals 15 residues. Germline V lookup: CDR1 LGHNA, CDR2 YNFKEQ. With 4 bases clipped from V and 3 bases from J, the junction kept 6 bases outside the gene matches. CDR3 bases: TGTGCCAGCAGCCGGACGGGGACAGGGGACTACGAGCAGTACTTC. Amino acid sequence: CASSRTGTGDYEQYF.

The chain is built from TRBV28 and TRBJ1-2, with 7 bases matching TRBD1. The length of the CDR3 is 14 residues. V shed 3 bases and J 7 bases; nucleotides not matched to a gene: 8. Germline CDR1 reads MDHEN; CDR2 reads SYDVKM. This chain's CDR3 is CASSFSTGKGGYTF. The DNA of the CDR3 is TGTGCCAGCAGTTTCTCGACAGGGAAGGGTGGCTACACCTTC.

The chain carries TRBV12-5 and TRBJ2-2; tentatively, D is TRBD1 (6 bases). The ends were cut back, 0 bases at V and 1 base at J, with 9 bases in the middle. CDR1 is LGHNT, CDR2 FRNRAP, per germline. This CDR3 has 16 residues. Here the CDR3 reads CASGLVTGRNTGELFF. The DNA of the CDR3 is TGTGCTAGTGGTTTGGTAACAGGGAGGAACACCGGGGAGCTGTTTTTT.

The chain is built from TRBV19 and TRBJ2-3, with a tentative D call TRBD2 (5 bases). The V end lost 3 bases, the J end lost 4 bases, and 11 bases lay between the germline ends. Germline lookup yields CDR1 LNHDA and CDR2 SQIVND (reference sequence). The CDR3 spans 14 residues. CDR3 sequence reads: CASSMAGEADTQYF. As DNA, the CDR3 is TGTGCCAGTAGTATGGCGGGTGAGGCAGATACGCAGTATTTT. Variable domain in full (rest from reference TRBV19 and TRBJ2-3): DGGITQSPKYLFRKEGQNVTLSCEQNLNHDAMYWYRQDPGQGLRLIYYSQIVNDFQKGDIAEGYSVSREKKESFPLTVTSAQKNPTAFYLCASSMAGEADTQYFGPGTRLTVL.

This clone is a singleton in its sample. The V call is TRBV7-2, the J call TRBJ1-6, with D perhaps matching TRBD1 (5 bases). The germline CDR1 and CDR2 sequences are SGHTA and FQGNSA. This CDR3 has 15 amino acids. The germline V and J ends were trimmed by 3 bases and 10 bases, with 16 bases remaining between them. CDR3 sequence (DNA): TGTGCCAGCAGCTTGGGGGGGAGCCCAGGGTCACCCCTCCACTTT. Protein sequence: CASSLGGSPGSPLHF. The full variable domain, rest sourced from reference TRBV7-2 and TRBJ1-6, is GAGVSQSPSNKVTEKGKDVELRCDPISGHTALYWYRQSLGQGLEFLIYFQGNSAPDKSGLPSDRFSAERTGGSVSTLTIQRTQQEDSAVYLCASSLGGSPGSPLHFGNGTRLTVT.

This rearrangement joins TRBV28 to TRBJ1-5; D is unclear. V was shortened by 6 bases and J by 6 bases, with 18 bases between the two germline ends. The CDR3 is 15 amino acids. The V gene's germline CDR1 is MDHEN and CDR2 SYDVKM. CDR3 sequence: CASSLRSGAGQPQHF. The CDR3 bases are TGTGCCAGCAGCCTCCGGTCCGGCGCGGGTCAGCCCCAGCATTTT.

The rearrangement joins TRBV9 to TRBJ2-5; possibly TRBD2 for D (5 bases). V lost 0 bases and J lost 3, with 9 bases in between. CDR1 SGDLS and CDR2 YYNGEE come from the germline V gene. The CDR3 runs to 14 residues. CDR3 loop: CASSVGLAEETQYF. CDR3 in DNA: TGTGCCAGCAGCGTAGGGCTAGCTGAAGAGACCCAGTACTTC.

This clone turned up a few times. The J gene is TRBJ1-5, the V gene TRBV2; a weak D match, TRBD1 (5 bases). This CDR3 is 14 amino acids long. V lost 4 bases and J 4 bases, leaving 11 bases between the germline ends. The germline V gene encodes CDR1 SNHLY and CDR2 FYNNEI. CDR3 sequence: CASSAGLKNQPQHF. CDR3 DNA sequence: TGTGCCAGCAGTGCGGGACTAAAAAATCAGCCCCAGCATTTT. Supplemented by reference TRBV2 and TRBJ1-5, the full variable domain reads EPEVTQTPSHQVTQMGQEVILRCVPISNHLYFYWYRQILGQKVEFLVSFYNNEISEKSEIFDDQFSVERPDGSNFTLKIRSTKLEDSAMYFCASSAGLKNQPQHFGDGTRLSIL.